These 11 T cell receptor beta chains originate from one sample sequenced in a study of a mutant IDH1 vaccine in newly diagnosed glioma. What these receptors recognize is not known. TCRdb's copy holds only in-frame clones and misses some; the assay was immunoSEQ multiplex PCR. The table lists approximately 56,000 clones, 65% of them singletons. Sample time point: week 47, end of study. Every single dose of the vaccine, 300 ug of mutant IDH1 20-mer peptide, came with topical imiquimod. The sequencing here drew on peripheral blood mononuclear cells (PBMCs), taken from a glioma patient whose treatment included an IDH1 peptide vaccine. These receptor sequences come from a man aged 40-49 years with glioma. Some clones in this sample may be carry-over from other donors' samples.

The V gene is TRBV14, the J gene TRBJ2-7; no firm D call. V lost 5 bases and J lost 6, with 14 bases in between. The CDR3 totals 13 residues. The germline V gene encodes CDR1 SGHDN and CDR2 FVKESK. The DNA of the CDR3 is TGTGCCAGCAGCTCCCAAATGGGGTTCGAGCAGTACTTC. Translated: CASSSQMGFEQYF.

This chain uses TRBV27 with TRBJ1-2; unclear D gene. Germline V CDR1 and CDR2: MNHEY, SMNVEV (reference sequence). The V end lost 6 bases, the J end lost 6 bases, and 17 bases lay between the germline ends. This CDR3 has 14 residues. CDR3 in amino acids: CASSTHLSGDGYTF. CDR3 sequence (DNA): TGTGCCAGCAGCACGCACCTCTCGGGCGATGGCTACACCTTC.

This clone was detected a few times. V and J are TRBV19 and TRBJ1-5; possibly TRBD1 for D (5 bases). CDR1 is LNHDA, CDR2 SQIVND, per germline (reference sequence). V was shortened by 7 bases and J by 4 bases, with 11 bases between the two germline ends. The CDR3 has 13 residues. The CDR3 loop reads CASTGWGNQPQHF. The CDR3 nucleotides are TGTGCCAGTACCGGTTGGGGGAATCAGCCCCAGCATTTT.

This chain uses TRBV30 with TRBJ2-3; D might be TRBD1 (5 bases). Germline-derived CDR1 and CDR2 are GTSNPN and SVGIG (reference sequence). Deletions cut 7 bases from V and 1 base from J, with 12 bases between. CDR3 length equals 13 residues. Here the CDR3 DNA reads TGTGCCTTAACAGGCCCGGGCACAGATACGCAGTATTTT. Translated, it gives CALTGPGTDTQYF.

This clone occurred a few times. The chain links TRBV5-1 to TRBJ2-3, with 10 bases aligning to TRBD1. The CDR3 sequence is 16 residues long. V shed 2 bases and J 4 bases; nucleotides not matched to a gene: 7. Germline values: CDR1 SGHRS, CDR2 YFSETQ. The CDR3 nucleotides are TGCGCCAGCAGCTTTGGGACAGGGGCTGGTGCAGATACGCAGTATTTT. Amino acids: CASSFGTGAGADTQYF. The full variable domain, in which reference TRBV5-1 and TRBJ2-3 provide the parts outside the CDR3, is KAGVTQTPRYLIKTRGQQVTLSCSPISGHRSVSWYQQTPGQGLQFLFEYFSETQRNKGNFPGRFSGRQFSNSRSEMNVSTLELGDSALYLCASSFGTGAGADTQYFGPGTRLTVL.

This chain links TRBV7-8 with TRBJ2-5, with D possibly TRBD2 on 6 matching bases. The ends were cut back, 5 bases at V and 1 base at J, with 17 bases in the middle. The V gene's germline CDR1 is SGHVS and CDR2 FQNEAQ. This CDR3 comprises 16 residues. This CDR3 is CASSPRLGPRQETQYF. The CDR3 DNA reads TGTGCCAGCAGCCCCAGACTAGGGCCACGCCAAGAGACCCAGTACTTC. Filled out from reference TRBV7-8 and TRBJ2-5, the complete variable domain reads GAGVSQSPRYKVAKRGQDVALRCDPISGHVSLFWYQQALGQGPEFLTYFQNEAQLDKSGLPSDRFFAERPEGSVSTLKIQRTQQEDSAVYLCASSPRLGPRQETQYFGPGTRLLVL.

This clone appeared a few times. The rearrangement joins TRBV4-1 to TRBJ2-3; D may be TRBD2 (6 bases). The CDR3 consists of 16 residues. V shed 1 base and J shed 5 bases, with 16 bases lying between them. Germline V gene lookup returns CDR1 MGHRA and CDR2 YSYEKL. The CDR3 DNA reads TGCGCCAGCAGCCAAGGGGCAGCGGGTCTTGGAGATACGCAGTATTTT. Translation: CASSQGAAGLGDTQYF.

The rearrangement links TRBV2 to TRBJ2-7; TRBD2 matches 10 bases. The J segment lost 5 bases and the V segment lost 3 bases, leaving 10 bases of the junction unmatched. The CDR3 length is 16 residues. Germline CDR1 is SNHLY and CDR2 is FYNNEI. The CDR3 here is CASSDPQRGGLDEQYF. CDR3 DNA sequence: TGTGCCAGCAGTGACCCCCAGCGGGGGGGGCTCGACGAGCAGTACTTC.

The rearrangement uses TRBV29-1 and TRBJ2-7, with D perhaps assigned TRBD1 or TRBD2 (7 bases each). The CDR3 runs 12 residues. Between the trimmed V and J ends, which lost 4 bases and 5 bases, there was a span of 12 bases. Germline V CDR1 and CDR2: SQVTM, ANQGSEA. The CDR3 nucleotides are TGCAGCGTTGCCAGGGGGGGACACGAGCAGTACTTC. Its protein is CSVARGGHEQYF.

The V and J genes are TRBV9 and TRBJ2-3; D is unresolved. Germline CDR1 and CDR2: SGDLS and YYNGEE. V was trimmed by 10 bases and J by 5 bases, leaving 11 bases between them. This CDR3 spans 11 amino acids. The CDR3: CASAYGDTQYF. In DNA, the CDR3 is TGTGCCTCTGCGTATGGAGATACGCAGTATTTT.

The chain combines TRBV11-1 with TRBJ2-5, with 10 bases fitting TRBD2. The last part of the DNA fits TRBJ2-7 better; the J call may be wrong. The germline V gene has CDR1 SGHAT and CDR2 FQDESV (reference sequence). The CDR3 consists of 14 residues. The CDR3 DNA reads as TGTGCCAGCAGCTTTTCTAGCGGGGGCTACGAGCAGTACTTC. As protein: CASSFSSGGYEQYF.